This passage covers 7 T cell receptor beta chains from one sample sequenced in a study of CD8 T cells in ankylosing spondylitis. Study-wide results and limits: Characteristic of ankylosing spondylitis blood, it appeared, was a TCR beta motif comprising several highly homologous variants.

TCRdb passed the 5' RACE reads through MiXCR, listing each CDR3 protein once. This sample has some 220,000 distinct CDR3 sequences, with 5.5% to 7.5% found just once. No antigen has been assigned to these receptors. Sequencing was performed on blood, either unsorted or a sorted T cell fraction (not recorded which). The receptors shown here come from a male donor with ankylosing spondylitis.

This clonotype appeared many times. The V call is TRBV7-2, the J call TRBJ2-3, with a tentative D call TRBD2 (5 bases). The CDR3 is 15 amino acids. Germline assignment: CDR1 SGHTA and CDR2 FQGNSA. Trimming removed 5 bases from V and 4 bases from J, with 16 bases in between. Here the CDR3 reads CASSTPVPGADTQYF. CDR3 sequence (DNA): TGTGCCAGCAGCACCCCGGTTCCCGGGGCAGATACGCAGTATTTT.

This clonotype was recorded many times. The chain is built from TRBV27 and TRBJ1-2; the D is unclear. This CDR3 region has 12 residues. CDR1 and CDR2 from the germline V gene are MNHEY and SMNVEV (reference sequence). Trimming removed 7 bases from V and 8 bases from J, with 14 bases in between. The CDR3 bases are TGTGCCAGCACCACCGTCGGGGTGGGCTACACCTTC. Amino acid sequence: CASTTVGVGYTF.

This clonotype was detected ten times or more. The V and J genes are TRBV4-3 and TRBJ1-5; weak D call: TRBD1 (6 bases). There are 14 residues in the CDR3. Trimming removed 0 bases at V and 7 bases at J, with 10 bases between. Germline V gene lookup returns CDR1 LGHNA and CDR2 YSLEER. CDR3 amino acids: CASSQDRGEQPQHF. The CDR3 DNA reads as TGCGCCAGCAGCCAAGATAGGGGGGAACAGCCCCAGCATTTT.

The chain carries TRBV15 and TRBJ2-2; 7 nucleotides agree with TRBD2. Germline CDR1 LNHNV, CDR2 YYDKDF (reference sequence). V dropped 1 base and J dropped 5; count of bases not matched to a gene: 4. The CDR3 runs 15 residues. The CDR3 is CATSRVGRRTGELFF. The CDR3 DNA follows: TGTGCCACCAGCAGAGTCGGGAGGAGAACCGGGGAGCTGTTTTTT.

This clonotype was seen many times. The chain employs TRBV4-3 and TRBJ1-2; TRBD1 is a possible D gene (6 bases). The germline gives CDR1 LGHNA, CDR2 YSLEER. The CDR3 covers 13 residues. The germline V and J ends were trimmed by 0 bases and 8 bases, with 10 bases remaining between them. The CDR3 spells CASSQEDSGGYTF. The CDR3, as DNA: TGCGCCAGCAGCCAAGAGGACAGCGGCGGCTACACCTTC.

This chain uses TRBV20-1 with TRBJ2-7; D unclear. The CDR3 extends over 14 amino acids. From germline, CDR1 is DFQATT and CDR2 SNEGSKA (reference sequence). V was shortened by 0 bases and J by 2 bases, with 11 bases between the two germline ends. In nucleotides, the CDR3 is TGCAGTGCTAGAGATCGGAGCCGTGCCTACGAGCAGTACTTC. Protein: CSARDRSRAYEQYF.

A remark on this clonotype: A read error is possible here, since a much larger clone lies one base away. CDR3 nucleotide sequence: TGTGCCAGCAGCAAAGATTTGGCGACAGGGATCTACAATGAGCAGTTCTTC. Protein product: CASSKDLATGIYNEQFF. The V call is TRBV4-2, the J call TRBJ2-1; 7 positions match TRBD1. The CDR3 totals 17 residues. Germline V lookup: CDR1 LGHNA, CDR2 YNFKEQ.